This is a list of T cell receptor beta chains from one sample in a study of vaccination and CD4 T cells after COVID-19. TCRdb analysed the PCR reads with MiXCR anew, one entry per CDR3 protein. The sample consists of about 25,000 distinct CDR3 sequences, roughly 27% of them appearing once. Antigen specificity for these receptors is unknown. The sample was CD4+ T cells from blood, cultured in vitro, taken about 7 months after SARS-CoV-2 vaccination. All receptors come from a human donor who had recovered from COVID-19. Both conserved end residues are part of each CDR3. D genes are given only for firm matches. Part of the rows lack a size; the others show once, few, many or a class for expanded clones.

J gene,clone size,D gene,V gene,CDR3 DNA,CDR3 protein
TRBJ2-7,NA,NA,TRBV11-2,TGTGCCAGCAGCTTAGGGCCCGGGTACGAGCAGTACTTC,CASSLGPGYEQYF
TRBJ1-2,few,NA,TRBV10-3,TGTGCCATCAGTGAGTCGGAGAGCTACACCTTC,CAISESESYTF
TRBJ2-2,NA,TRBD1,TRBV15,TGTGCCACCAGCAGACCAAGACAGGGACCGAACACCGGGGAGCTGTTTTTT,CATSRPRQGPNTGELFF
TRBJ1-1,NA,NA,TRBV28,TGTGCCAGCAGTTTACAGGGAACTGAAGCTTTCTTT,CASSLQGTEAFF
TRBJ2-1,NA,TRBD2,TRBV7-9,TGTGCCAGCAGCGGACGGTGGACTAGCGGGAGCAAGAGGCAGTTCTTC,CASSGRWTSGSKRQFF
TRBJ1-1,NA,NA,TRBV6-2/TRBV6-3,TGTGCCAGCAGAGGTGTGTACACTGAAGCTTTCTTT,CASRGVYTEAFF
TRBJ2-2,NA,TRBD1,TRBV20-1,TGCAGTGCTCCGAGGGCCGGGACAGGGGGTACCGGGGAGCTGTTTTTT,CSAPRAGTGGTGELFF
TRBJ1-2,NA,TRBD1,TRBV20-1,TGCAGTGCGCCCGGTCGGGGACAGGGTCATTATGGCTACACCTTC,CSAPGRGQGHYGYTF
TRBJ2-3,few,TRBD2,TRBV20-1,TGCAGTGCTAGAGATTATAGTAGCGGGGACACAGATACGCAGTATTTT,CSARDYSSGDTDTQYF
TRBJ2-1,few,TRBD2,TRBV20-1,TGCAGTGCCACTCGGCCGGGACTAGGGGGTGGAAATTACAATGAGCAGTTCTTC,CSATRPGLGGGNYNEQFF
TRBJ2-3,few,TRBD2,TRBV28,TGTGCCAGCACCGAATCCAGACTAGCGGGAGGGGCAGATACGCAGTATTTT,CASTESRLAGGADTQYF
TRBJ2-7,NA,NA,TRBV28,TGTGCCAGCAGTGTCTCACAGGCCTCCTACGAGCAGTACTTC,CASSVSQASYEQYF
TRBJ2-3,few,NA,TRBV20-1,TGCAGTGCTTCAAACCCTTACCCCCGTGGCACAGATACGCAGTATTTT,CSASNPYPRGTDTQYF
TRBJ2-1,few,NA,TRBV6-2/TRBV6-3,TGTGCCAGCAACAGGGCTTCTAGGGGTTTTGGTGAGCAGTTCTTC,CASNRASRGFGEQFF
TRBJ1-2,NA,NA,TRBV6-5,TGTGCCAGCAGTTACTTGGACAGCTATGGCTACACCTTC,CASSYLDSYGYTF
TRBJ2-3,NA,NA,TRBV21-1,TGTGCCAGCAGCAAACCCTCCACTAGCGGGACCCCTAGCACAGATACGCAGTATTTT,CASSKPSTSGTPSTDTQYF
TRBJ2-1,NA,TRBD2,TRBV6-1,TGTGCCAGCAGCTGGGGGGGAGCAAGGAATGAGCAGTTCTTC,CASSWGGARNEQFF
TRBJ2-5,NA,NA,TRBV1,TGCACCAGCAGCCAGGACCCGGATCAGATTTTCAAAGAGACCCAGTACTTC,CTSSQDPDQIFKETQYF
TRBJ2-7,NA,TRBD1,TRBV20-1,TGCAGTGGTATTGGACAGGGGGCAACGGGGGAGCAGTACTTC,CSGIGQGATGEQYF
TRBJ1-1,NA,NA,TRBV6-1,TGTGCCAGCAGTGATATGTGGGGCGCTGAAGCTTTCTTT,CASSDMWGAEAFF
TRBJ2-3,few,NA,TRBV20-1,TGCAGTGCTAAACCCTATGAGGTAGTTGCAGATACGCAGTATTTT,CSAKPYEVVADTQYF
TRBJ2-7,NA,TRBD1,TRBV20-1,TGCAGTGCTATCTACAGGGGCTACGAGCAGTACTTC,CSAIYRGYEQYF
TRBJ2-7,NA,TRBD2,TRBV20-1,TGCAGTGCCCACCTCGGGGTCCCGGGACTAGCGGGTACCTACGAGCAGTACTTC,CSAHLGVPGLAGTYEQYF
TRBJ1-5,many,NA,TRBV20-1,TGCAGTGCTAGTCGGCGGGTAGGGGCCCGGGCCCAGCATTTT,CSASRRVGARAQHF
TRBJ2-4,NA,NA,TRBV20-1,TGCAGTGCTAGACAGACAGCCAAAAACATTCAGTACTTC,CSARQTAKNIQYF
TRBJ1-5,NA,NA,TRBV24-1,TGTGCCACCAGTGTGGGAAGGGACGGCAATCAGCCCCAGCATTTT,CATSVGRDGNQPQHF
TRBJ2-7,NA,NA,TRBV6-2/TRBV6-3,TGTGCCAGCAGTTACGGTACCTACGAGCAGTACTTC,CASSYGTYEQYF
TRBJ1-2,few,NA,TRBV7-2,TGTGCCAGCAGCCCCCGTGACCCGGTCTTGGGTGGCTACACCTTC,CASSPRDPVLGGYTF
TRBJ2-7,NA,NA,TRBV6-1,TGTGCCAGCAGTCCCTATTCGCTGGGCAGGGGCTCCTACGAGCAGTACTTC,CASSPYSLGRGSYEQYF
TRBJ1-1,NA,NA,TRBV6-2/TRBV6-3,TGTGCCAGCAGTACCACAGGGTTGCCCACTGAAGCTTTCTTT,CASSTTGLPTEAFF
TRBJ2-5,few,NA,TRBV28,TGTGCCAGCAGTAATACAGGGCCCCCCCAAGAGACCCAGTACTTC,CASSNTGPPQETQYF
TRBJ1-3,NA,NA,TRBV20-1,TGCAGTGCCCGAGGCTCTGGAAACACCATATATTTT,CSARGSGNTIYF
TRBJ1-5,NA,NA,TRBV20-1,TGCAGTGCTAGAGATCGAGGGCCGGAGAGCAATCAGCCCCAGCATTTT,CSARDRGPESNQPQHF
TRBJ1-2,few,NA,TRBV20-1,TGCAGTGCTACTAAGAATGGCTACACCTTC,CSATKNGYTF
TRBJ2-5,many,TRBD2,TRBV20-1,TGCAGTGCTAGAGGTACTGGTAGCGGGGCCCAAGAGACCCAGTACTTC,CSARGTGSGAQETQYF
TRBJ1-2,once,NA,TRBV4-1,TGCGCCAGCAGCCATGTTGAATATGGCTACACCTTC,CASSHVEYGYTF
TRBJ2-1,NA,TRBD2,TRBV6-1,TGTGCCAGCTGCACCGGGACTAGCGGGAGTATTTCCTACAATGAGCAGTTCTTC,CASCTGTSGSISYNEQFF
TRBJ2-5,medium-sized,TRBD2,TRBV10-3,TGTGCCATCAGCGTCGGGACTATGGGGACTAGCGGGAAAGAGACCCAGTACTTC,CAISVGTMGTSGKETQYF
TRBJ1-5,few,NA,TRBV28,TGTGCCAGCACTCGGGTTGGCAATCAGCCCCAGCATTTT,CASTRVGNQPQHF
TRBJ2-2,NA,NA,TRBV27,TGTGCCAGCAGTTTATATCCAAAACCCACCGGGGAGCTGTTTTTT,CASSLYPKPTGELFF
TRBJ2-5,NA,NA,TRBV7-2,TGTGCCAGCAGCTTAGGGACTTTCTCCCAGTACTTC,CASSLGTFSQYF